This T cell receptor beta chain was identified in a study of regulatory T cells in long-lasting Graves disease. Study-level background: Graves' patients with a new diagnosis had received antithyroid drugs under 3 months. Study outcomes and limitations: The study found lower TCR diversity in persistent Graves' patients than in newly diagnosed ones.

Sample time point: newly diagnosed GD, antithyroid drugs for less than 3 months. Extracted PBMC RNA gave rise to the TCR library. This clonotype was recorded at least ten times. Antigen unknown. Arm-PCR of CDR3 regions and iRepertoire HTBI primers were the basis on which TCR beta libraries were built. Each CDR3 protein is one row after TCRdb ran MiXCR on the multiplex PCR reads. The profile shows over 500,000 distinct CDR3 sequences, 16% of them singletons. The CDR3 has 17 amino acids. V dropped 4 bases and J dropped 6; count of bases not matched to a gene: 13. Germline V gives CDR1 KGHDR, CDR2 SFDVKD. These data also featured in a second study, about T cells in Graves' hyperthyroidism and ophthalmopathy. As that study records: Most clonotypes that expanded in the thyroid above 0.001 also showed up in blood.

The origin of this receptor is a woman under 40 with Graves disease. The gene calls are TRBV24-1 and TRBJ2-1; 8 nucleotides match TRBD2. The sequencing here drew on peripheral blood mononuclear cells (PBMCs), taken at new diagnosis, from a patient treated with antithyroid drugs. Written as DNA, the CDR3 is TGTGCCACCAGTGAGAGGACGGGACTAGTCCCGATCAATGAGCAGTTCTTC. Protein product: CATSERTGLVPINEQFF.